Listed below are T cell receptor beta chains from one sample, sequenced in a study of CD8 T cells in Susac syndrome. TCRdb recomputed calls from the immunoSEQ multiplex PCR reads with MiXCR, one row per CDR3 protein. The repertoire holds some 100,000 distinct CDR3 sequences, about 96% seen once, with 0.3% in the top ten. The sequenced sample consisted of CD8+ T cells from PBMCs. The receptors shown here come from a human donor with Susac syndrome. Each CDR3 is given with its conserved first and last residue. The D gene is left open where the match is weak. The size of a clone is reported for some rows only, either as once, few or many, or as a class for expanded clones.

d_call: TRBD1; j_call: TRBJ1-2; v_call: TRBV7-2; clone_size: .; cdr3_aa: CASSFDWGDSSSYGYTF; cdr3_nt: TGTGCCAGCAGTTTTGACTGGGGGGACAGCTCATCTTATGGCTACACCTTC
d_call: .; j_call: TRBJ1-1; v_call: TRBV5-4; clone_size: few; cdr3_aa: CASSLGDTEAFF; cdr3_nt: TGTGCCAGCAGCTTGGGAGACACTGAAGCTTTCTTT
d_call: .; j_call: TRBJ1-5; v_call: TRBV16; clone_size: .; cdr3_aa: CASSQRGEVQPQHF; cdr3_nt: TGTGCCAGCAGCCAACGCGGGGAGGTTCAGCCCCAGCATTTT
d_call: .; j_call: TRBJ1-1; v_call: TRBV29-1; clone_size: .; cdr3_aa: CSVLGRGISNTEAFF; cdr3_nt: TGCAGCGTCCTGGGCAGGGGCATATCAAACACTGAAGCTTTCTTT
d_call: .; j_call: TRBJ2-3; v_call: TRBV12-3/TRBV12-4; clone_size: .; cdr3_aa: CASSSSQRDTQYF; cdr3_nt: TGTGCCAGCAGCTCTTCCCAGAGAGATACGCAGTATTTT
d_call: .; j_call: TRBJ2-7; v_call: TRBV4-1; clone_size: .; cdr3_aa: CASSQAVGGAQYF; cdr3_nt: TGCGCCAGCAGCCAAGCGGTCGGCGGAGCACAGTACTTC
d_call: TRBD1; j_call: TRBJ1-1; v_call: TRBV5-6; clone_size: .; cdr3_aa: CASSPQDRGNTEAFF; cdr3_nt: TGTGCCAGCAGCCCACAGGACAGGGGGAACACTGAAGCTTTCTTT
d_call: .; j_call: TRBJ2-7; v_call: TRBV13; clone_size: .; cdr3_aa: CASSVDRDTKTYEQYF; cdr3_nt: TGTGCCAGCAGCGTTGACCGGGACACAAAGACCTACGAGCAGTACTTC
d_call: TRBD2; j_call: TRBJ2-7; v_call: TRBV3-1; clone_size: .; cdr3_aa: CASSPGTSGSANYEQYF; cdr3_nt: TGTGCCAGCAGCCCTGGGACTAGCGGGAGTGCTAACTACGAGCAGTACTTC
d_call: .; j_call: TRBJ1-1; v_call: TRBV19; clone_size: .; cdr3_aa: CASSIAENTEAFF; cdr3_nt: TGTGCCAGTAGTATAGCCGAGAACACTGAAGCTTTCTTT
d_call: TRBD2; j_call: TRBJ2-5; v_call: TRBV20-1; clone_size: .; cdr3_aa: CSAITSGPQETQYF; cdr3_nt: TGCAGTGCTATAACTAGCGGCCCACAAGAGACCCAGTACTTC
d_call: .; j_call: TRBJ2-1; v_call: TRBV7-8; clone_size: .; cdr3_aa: CASSGLGAKFF; cdr3_nt: TGTGCCAGCAGCGGGTTGGGGGCAAAGTTCTTC
d_call: .; j_call: TRBJ1-2; v_call: TRBV28; clone_size: .; cdr3_aa: CASSSSSNYGYTF; cdr3_nt: TGTGCCAGCAGCTCGTCATCTAACTATGGCTACACCTTC
d_call: .; j_call: TRBJ1-5; v_call: TRBV27; clone_size: .; cdr3_aa: CASSLDSGWAQHF; cdr3_nt: TGTGCCAGCAGTTTAGACAGCGGTTGGGCCCAGCATTTT
d_call: .; j_call: TRBJ2-1; v_call: TRBV9; clone_size: .; cdr3_aa: CASSVRGGAYNEQFF; cdr3_nt: TGTGCCAGCAGCGTCAGGGGAGGGGCCTACAATGAGCAGTTCTTC
d_call: .; j_call: TRBJ1-2; v_call: TRBV7-2; clone_size: .; cdr3_aa: CASSLAPLPYGYTF; cdr3_nt: TGTGCCAGCAGCTTAGCCCCCCTACCCTATGGCTACACCTTC
d_call: .; j_call: TRBJ1-1; v_call: TRBV4-1; clone_size: .; cdr3_aa: CASSQDVRTEAFF; cdr3_nt: TGCGCCAGCAGCCAAGACGTACGGACTGAAGCTTTCTTT
d_call: .; j_call: TRBJ2-5; v_call: TRBV6-1; clone_size: .; cdr3_aa: CASSEPGVDPAQYF; cdr3_nt: TGTGCCAGCAGTGAACCCGGGGTGGACCCCGCCCAGTACTTC
d_call: .; j_call: TRBJ1-4; v_call: TRBV4-1; clone_size: .; cdr3_aa: CASNDLDDKKEKLFF; cdr3_nt: TGCGCCAGCAACGATCTCGACGACAAAAAGGAAAAACTGTTTTTT
d_call: TRBD2; j_call: TRBJ2-1; v_call: TRBV2; clone_size: .; cdr3_aa: CASSASMTSGLDEQFF; cdr3_nt: TGTGCCAGCAGTGCCTCAATGACTAGCGGGTTGGATGAGCAGTTCTTC
d_call: TRBD2; j_call: TRBJ2-1; v_call: TRBV15; clone_size: .; cdr3_aa: CATSRSPSGRAYNEQFF; cdr3_nt: TGTGCCACCAGCAGATCTCCCAGCGGGAGGGCCTACAATGAGCAGTTCTTC
d_call: TRBD1; j_call: TRBJ1-2; v_call: TRBV29-1; clone_size: .; cdr3_aa: CSVEAGGVYGYTF; cdr3_nt: TGCAGCGTTGAGGCAGGGGGCGTCTATGGCTACACCTTC
d_call: .; j_call: TRBJ2-3; v_call: TRBV27; clone_size: .; cdr3_aa: CASRDLGGTDTQYF; cdr3_nt: TGTGCCAGCAGGGATCTAGGGGGCACAGATACGCAGTATTTT